A single sample gave rise to the 12 T cell receptor beta chains below, sequenced in a study of T cells in localized non-small cell lung cancer. Sequencing used immunoSEQ multiplex PCR; TCRdb keeps in-frame clones, though not all of them. The sample has more than 10,000 clones, around 83% seen once. Specimen: peripheral blood, collected before any cancer treatment. These TCRs come from a male donor older than 55 with stage III lung adenocarcinoma.

This chain connects TRBV2 to TRBJ1-6; the D is unclear. CDR1 and CDR2 from the germline V gene are SNHLY and FYNNEI. This CDR3 region has 15 residues. The V gene lost 1 base and the J gene lost 9 bases, with 13 bases spanning the gap. The CDR3 here is CASSEEGLGRSPLHF. The CDR3 DNA sequence: TGTGCCAGCAGTGAAGAGGGTCTAGGCCGTTCACCCCTCCACTTT.

The chain employs TRBV2 and TRBJ1-2; perhaps TRBD1 as D (6 bases). This CDR3 is built from 14 residues. The germline gives CDR1 SNHLY, CDR2 FYNNEI. The V gene lost 8 bases and the J gene lost 6 bases, with 19 bases spanning the gap. The CDR3 reads CASGKDRGIHGYTF. The DNA for the CDR3 is TGTGCCAGCGGGAAGGACAGAGGGATCCATGGCTACACCTTC.

The rearrangement joins TRBV7-9 to TRBJ2-7, with 8 bases aligning to TRBD1. Losses at the gene ends were 5 bases for V and 2 bases for J; bases not matched to a gene: 5. This CDR3 comprises 14 residues. CDR1 SEHNR and CDR2 FQNEAQ come from the germline V gene (reference sequence). CDR3 nucleotides: TGTGCCAGCAGCCCTAGGACAGGGCCCTACGAGCAGTACTTC. Protein product: CASSPRTGPYEQYF.

The chain combines TRBV4-3 with TRBJ1-2; a possible D gene is TRBD1 (6 bases). Trimming pared 0 bases from V and 5 bases from J, leaving 13 bases between. The CDR3 totals 15 residues. Germline CDR1 LGHNA, CDR2 YSLEER. In DNA form, the CDR3 reads TGCGCCAGCAGCCAAGAGAGTAGGGGGGTTTATGGCTACACCTTC. It encodes CASSQESRGVYGYTF.

In its sample, this clone was seen a few times. The chain joins TRBV5-1 to TRBJ2-7; no firm D call. Trimming removed 1 base from V and 2 bases from J, with 10 bases in between. Germline V gene sequence: CDR1 SGHRS, CDR2 YFSETQ. The CDR3 totals 14 residues. The CDR3 spells CASSLLSSTYEQYF. Here the CDR3 DNA reads TGCGCCAGCAGCTTGTTGTCTAGTACCTACGAGCAGTACTTC.

This rearrangement joins TRBV27 to TRBJ2-1, with 8 positions matching TRBD1. The V segment lost 6 bases and the J segment 10 bases; nucleotides outside the gene matches: 14. Germline lookup yields CDR1 MNHEY and CDR2 SMNVEV (reference sequence). The CDR3 spans 15 residues. The CDR3 is CASRLGQGGGWEQFF. The CDR3, as DNA: TGTGCCAGCAGACTAGGACAGGGTGGGGGATGGGAGCAGTTCTTC.

This chain uses TRBV14 with TRBJ2-6; no definite D call. V lost 0 bases and J lost 3, with 9 bases in between. The V gene's germline CDR1 is SGHDN and CDR2 FVKESK. The CDR3 length is 16 residues. CDR3 in amino acids: CASSQEIGLGANVLTF. CDR3 DNA: TGTGCCAGCAGCCAAGAGATAGGGCTTGGGGCCAACGTCCTGACTTTC.

The chain is built from TRBV5-6 and TRBJ2-2; a weak D match, TRBD2 (5 bases). The V gene lost 1 base and the J gene lost 0 bases, with 16 bases spanning the gap. This CDR3 spans 18 amino acids. The germline V gene has CDR1 SGHDT and CDR2 YYEEEE. The CDR3 bases are TGTGCCAGCAGCTTGCCCCTCTTGGGAGCCACGAACACCGGGGAGCTGTTTTTT. Amino acids: CASSLPLLGATNTGELFF.

This chain connects TRBV6-5 to TRBJ1-1, with no clear D. The V end was cut by 2 bases, the J end by 1 base, with 5 bases between. Germline loops: CDR1 MNHEY, CDR2 SVGAGI. The CDR3 spans 13 residues. CDR3 bases: TGTGCCAGCAGTTACGCCAAGAACACTGAAGCTTTCTTT. Translating gives CASSYAKNTEAFF.

This clone showed up just once. The chain employs TRBV18 and TRBJ2-5, with 12 bases fitting TRBD2. The length of the CDR3 is 17 residues. V lost 2 bases to trimming and J lost 2 bases; unmatched junction nucleotides: 6. Germline V CDR1 and CDR2: KGHSH, LQKENI. The chain's CDR3 is CASSPNGLAGIQETQYF. The CDR3 coding sequence is TGTGCCAGCTCACCAAATGGACTAGCGGGAATACAAGAGACCCAGTACTTC.

This clone has a single count. CDR3 coding DNA: TGTGCCAGCCGTAATCCGGGCAGGGGGCACACTGAAGCTTTCTTT. It codes for CASRNPGRGHTEAFF. The chain recombines TRBV28 with TRBJ1-1; 8 positions match TRBD1. V shed 8 bases and J 3 bases; nucleotides not matched to a gene: 11. CDR3 length: 15 residues. In germline, CDR1 is MDHEN, CDR2 SYDVKM. The full variable domain, in which reference TRBV28 and TRBJ1-1 provide the parts outside the CDR3, is DVKVTQSSRYLVKRTGEKVFLECVQDMDHENMFWYRQDPGLGLRLIYFSYDVKMKEKGDIPEGYSVSREKKERFSLILESASTNQTSMYLCASRNPGRGHTEAFFGQGTRLTVV.

This clone turned up a few times. The chain links TRBV5-1 to TRBJ2-1; possibly TRBD2 for D (7 bases). CDR1 SGHRS and CDR2 YFSETQ come from the germline V gene. Trimming pared 4 bases from V and 9 bases from J, leaving 20 bases between. The CDR3 has 15 amino acids. In DNA form, the CDR3 reads TGCGCCAGCAGCCCCCTAGGGGGGGAGAGGAGTGAGCAGTTCTTC. As protein: CASSPLGGERSEQFF.